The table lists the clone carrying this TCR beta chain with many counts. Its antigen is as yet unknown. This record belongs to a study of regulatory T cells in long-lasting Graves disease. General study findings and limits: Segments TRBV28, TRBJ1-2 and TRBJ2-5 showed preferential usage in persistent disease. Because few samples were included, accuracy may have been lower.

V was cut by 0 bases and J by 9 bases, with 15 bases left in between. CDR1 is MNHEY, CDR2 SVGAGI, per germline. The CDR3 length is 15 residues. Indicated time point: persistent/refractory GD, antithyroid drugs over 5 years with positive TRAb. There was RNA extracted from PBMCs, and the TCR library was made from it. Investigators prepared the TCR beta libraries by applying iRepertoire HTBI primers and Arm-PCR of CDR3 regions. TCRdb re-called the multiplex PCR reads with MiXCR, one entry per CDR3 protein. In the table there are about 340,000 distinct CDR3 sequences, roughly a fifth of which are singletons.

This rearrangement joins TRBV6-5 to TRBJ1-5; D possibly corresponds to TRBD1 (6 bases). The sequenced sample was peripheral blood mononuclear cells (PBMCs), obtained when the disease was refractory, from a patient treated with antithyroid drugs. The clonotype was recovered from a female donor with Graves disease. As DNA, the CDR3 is TGTGCCAGCAGTTACTCGATAGGGGGACATTGGCCCCAGCATTTT. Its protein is CASSYSIGGHWPQHF.